This TCR beta chain was sequenced for a study of molecular identifiers for immune sequencing clone quantification (dated by TCRdb to about 2018). As for the study more broadly: For a replicate experiment, the RNA from either roughly 18,000 or 92,000 naive CD8 T cells was divided into five aliquots, and four of those aliquots went on to sequencing. CD8 T cells were used in a methods study to benchmark molecular-identifier clustering-based TCR repertoire sequencing (MIDCIRS) and TCR RNA copy counting. Study-level results and caveats: The naive libraries included spiked-in Jurkat TCR RNA (around 9 copies' worth), and this RNA is not part of the donor repertoire. When barcode sub-clustering was not used, chimeric consensus sequences inflated TCR diversity, with chimeras reaching as high as 47%. Highly expanded clone sizes could be underestimated because identical TCR molecules may share a barcode. Modeling indicated 2.5 to 3.5 TCR RNA copies recovered per cell, compared with roughly 10 by digital PCR, which implies a capture efficiency of approximately 30%. Clones above 20 RNA copies held over 99% of molecules in CMV-specific effector cells but under 1% in naive cells. Spiked-in Jurkat TCR RNA equivalent to a single cell was reported to be detectable even among over 800,000 naive CD8 T cells.

This clonotype was counted ten times or more. Its antigen remains undetermined. The input lacks base qualities; no much larger clone sits a single base away. Libraries of naive CD8 T cells were built from anywhere between about 19,000 and 1,000,000 sorted cells, with 10%, 30% or 50% of the purified RNA used. Naive CD8 T cells, defined as CD8+CD4-CCR7+CD45RA+, were FACS-sorted into RLT Plus buffer on a BD FACSAria II. To test detection sensitivity, Jurkat RNA equal to fewer than 13 TCR copies was added to samples of about 20,000-1,000,000 naive CD8 T cells. CD8 T cells were enriched using RosetteSep CD8+ T Cell Enrichment Cocktail and Ficoll-Paque, and the enriched cells then underwent ACK red cell lysis. Library generation was performed with PCR. Sequencing was performed on an Illumina HiSeq 4000. Bulk TCR libraries were made following a previously described method, with the TCR primers given in Table S5. Total RNA was purified with the Qiagen AllPrep DNA/RNA kit. Before any analysis, reads coming from multiple sequencing runs of the same library were combined into one pool. In the source study's methods: Reads were retained only if the reads had an exact TCR constant sequence, and the retained reads were trimmed to 150 nt and grouped according to their 12-nt molecular barcodes. Within each barcode group, reads were sub-clustered at a 15% Levenshtein threshold, and quality-weighted consensus sequences were built per RNA molecule. Non-functional sequences were filtered out, along with any lower-count sequence sitting one edit away from another sequence. Based on fitting two negative binomial distributions, any barcode sub-cluster with under 20% of the maximum read count was discarded. Using fastp at Q25 and MiXCR, TCRdb reprocessed the public reads and kept productive beta chains. Entries are consolidated by CDR3 protein sequence, retaining the most common genes and DNA. What appears here as the V and J calls and clone size reflects TCRdb's work, not the paper's. The sample data list about 640,000 distinct CDR3 sequences, and about 20% of these were observed just once. 0.7% to 1% of the sample is taken by the ten largest.

The CDR3 measures 13 amino acids from cysteine to phenylalanine. The only DNA kept is the CDR3, 39 bases in frame from the first base. Trimming removed 0 bases from V and 4 bases from J, leaving 7 bases between the germline ends. Sequences LGHNA (CDR1) and YSLEER (CDR2) are obtained from the germline V gene. Sequenced: naive CD8+ T cells from blood, with Jurkat cell RNA spiked in. According to the study, the label for this sample's cell subset or site signals: FACS-sorted CD8+CD4-CCR7+CD45RA+ naive T cells. The chain is assembled from TRBV4-3 and TRBJ2-7; TRBD2 is a weak D gene call, 6 bases matching. The receptor's source is a human donor in good health. Some libraries in this study had Jurkat cell RNA spiked in. This receptor carries the CDR3 CASSQDRGYEQYF. The DNA reads TGCGCCAGCAGCCAAGATCGGGGGTACGAGCAGTACTTC.